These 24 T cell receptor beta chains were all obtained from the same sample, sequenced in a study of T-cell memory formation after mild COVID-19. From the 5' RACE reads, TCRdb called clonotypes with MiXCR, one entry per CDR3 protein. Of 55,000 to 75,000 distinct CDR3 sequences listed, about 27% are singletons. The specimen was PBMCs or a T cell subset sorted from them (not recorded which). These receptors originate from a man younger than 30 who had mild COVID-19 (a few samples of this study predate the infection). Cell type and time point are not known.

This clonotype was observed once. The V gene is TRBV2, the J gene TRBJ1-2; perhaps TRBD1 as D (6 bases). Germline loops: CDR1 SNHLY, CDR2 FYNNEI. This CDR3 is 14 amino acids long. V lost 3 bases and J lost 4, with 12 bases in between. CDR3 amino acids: CASSETGDFYGYTF. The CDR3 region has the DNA TGTGCCAGCAGTGAGACAGGAGATTTCTATGGCTACACCTTC.

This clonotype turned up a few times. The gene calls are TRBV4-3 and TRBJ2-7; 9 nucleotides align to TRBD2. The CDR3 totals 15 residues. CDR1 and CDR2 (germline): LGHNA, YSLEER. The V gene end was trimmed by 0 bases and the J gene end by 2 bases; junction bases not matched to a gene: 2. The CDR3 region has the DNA TGCGCCAGCAGCCAAGAGTTAGCGGGGGCCTACGAGCAGTACTTC. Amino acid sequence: CASSQELAGAYEQYF.

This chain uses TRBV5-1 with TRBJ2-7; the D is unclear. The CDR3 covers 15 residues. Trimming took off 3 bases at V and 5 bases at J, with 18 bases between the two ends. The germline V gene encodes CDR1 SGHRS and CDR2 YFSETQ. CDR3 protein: CASSYVSGPGNEQYV. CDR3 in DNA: TGCGCCAGCAGCTATGTATCCGGGCCTGGGAACGAGCAGTACGTC.

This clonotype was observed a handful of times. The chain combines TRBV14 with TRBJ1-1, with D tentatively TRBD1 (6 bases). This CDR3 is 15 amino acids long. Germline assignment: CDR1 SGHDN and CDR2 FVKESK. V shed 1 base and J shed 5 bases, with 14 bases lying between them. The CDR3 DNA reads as TGTGCCAGCAGCCAAGTTGACCTAGGGGGGACTGAAGCTTTCTTT. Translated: CASSQVDLGGTEAFF.

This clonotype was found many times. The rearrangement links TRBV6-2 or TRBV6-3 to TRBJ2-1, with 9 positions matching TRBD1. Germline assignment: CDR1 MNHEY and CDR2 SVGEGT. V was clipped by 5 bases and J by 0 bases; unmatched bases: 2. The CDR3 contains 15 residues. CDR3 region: CASSPTGGSYNEQFF. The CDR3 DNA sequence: TGTGCCAGCAGTCCGACAGGGGGCTCCTACAATGAGCAGTTCTTC.

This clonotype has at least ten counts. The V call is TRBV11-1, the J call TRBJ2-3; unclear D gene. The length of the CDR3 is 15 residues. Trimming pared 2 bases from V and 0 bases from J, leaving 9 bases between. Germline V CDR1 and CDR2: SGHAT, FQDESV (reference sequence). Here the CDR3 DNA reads TGTGCCAGCAGCTTAATCGAACGTAGCACAGATACGCAGTATTTT. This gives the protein CASSLIERSTDTQYF. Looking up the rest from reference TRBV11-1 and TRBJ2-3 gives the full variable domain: EAEVAQSPRYKITEKSQAVAFWCDPISGHATLYWYRQILGQGPELLVQFQDESVVDDSQLPKDRFSAERLKGVDSTLKIQPAELGDSAMYLCASSLIERSTDTQYFGPGTRLTVL.

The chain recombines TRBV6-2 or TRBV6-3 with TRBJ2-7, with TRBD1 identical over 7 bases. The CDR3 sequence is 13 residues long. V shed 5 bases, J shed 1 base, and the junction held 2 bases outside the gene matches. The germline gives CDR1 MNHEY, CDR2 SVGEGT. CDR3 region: CASSGRGSYEQYV. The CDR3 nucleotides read TGTGCCAGCAGTGGCAGGGGGTCCTACGAGCAGTACGTC.

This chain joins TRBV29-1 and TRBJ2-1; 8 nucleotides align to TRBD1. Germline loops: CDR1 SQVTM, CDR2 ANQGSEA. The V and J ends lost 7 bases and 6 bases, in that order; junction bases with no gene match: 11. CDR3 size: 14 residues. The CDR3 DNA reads TGCAGCGCCCGAGTGGGCAGGGGGCCCAATGAGCAGTTCTTC. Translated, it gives CSARVGRGPNEQFF.

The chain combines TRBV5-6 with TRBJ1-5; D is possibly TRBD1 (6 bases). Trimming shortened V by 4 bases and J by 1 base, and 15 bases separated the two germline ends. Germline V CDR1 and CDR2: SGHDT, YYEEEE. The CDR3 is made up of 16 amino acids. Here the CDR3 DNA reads TGTGCCAGCAGCCCTATGGGGGCGGTCAGCAATCAGCCCCAGCATTTT. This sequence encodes CASSPMGAVSNQPQHF.

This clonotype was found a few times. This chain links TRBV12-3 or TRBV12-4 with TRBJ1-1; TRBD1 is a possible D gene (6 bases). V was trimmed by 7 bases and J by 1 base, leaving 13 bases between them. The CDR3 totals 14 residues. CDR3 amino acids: CASTEQGSNTEAFF. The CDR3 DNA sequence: TGTGCCAGCACTGAACAGGGATCGAACACTGAAGCTTTCTTT.

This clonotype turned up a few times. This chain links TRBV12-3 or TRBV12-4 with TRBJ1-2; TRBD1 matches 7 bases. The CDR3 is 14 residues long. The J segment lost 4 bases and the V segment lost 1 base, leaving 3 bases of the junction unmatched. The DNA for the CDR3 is TGTGCCAGCAGTTTAGGACAGGGCTTCTATGGCTACACCTTC. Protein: CASSLGQGFYGYTF.

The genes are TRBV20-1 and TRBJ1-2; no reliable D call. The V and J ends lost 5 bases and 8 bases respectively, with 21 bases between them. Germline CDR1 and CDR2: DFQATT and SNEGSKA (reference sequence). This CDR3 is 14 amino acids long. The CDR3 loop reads CSARETGSLEGYTF. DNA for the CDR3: TGCAGTGCTCGCGAGACTGGGAGTCTAGAGGGCTACACCTTC.

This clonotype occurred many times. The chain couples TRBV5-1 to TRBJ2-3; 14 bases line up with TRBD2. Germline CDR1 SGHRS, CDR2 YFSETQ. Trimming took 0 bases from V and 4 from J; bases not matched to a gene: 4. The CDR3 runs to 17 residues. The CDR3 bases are TGCGCCAGCAGCTTGGAGGGGACTAGCGGGGGCGCAGATACGCAGTATTTT. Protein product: CASSLEGTSGGADTQYF.

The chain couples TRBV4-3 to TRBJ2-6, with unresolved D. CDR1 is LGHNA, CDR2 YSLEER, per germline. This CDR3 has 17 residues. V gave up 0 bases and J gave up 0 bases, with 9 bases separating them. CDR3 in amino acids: CASSQDNDLSGANVLTF. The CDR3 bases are TGCGCCAGCAGCCAAGACAACGATCTCTCTGGGGCCAACGTCCTGACTTTC.

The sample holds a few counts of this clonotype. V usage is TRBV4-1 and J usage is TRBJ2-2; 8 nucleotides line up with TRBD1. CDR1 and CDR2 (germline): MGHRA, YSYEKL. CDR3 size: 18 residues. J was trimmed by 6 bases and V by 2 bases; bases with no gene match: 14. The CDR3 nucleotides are TGCGCCAGCAGCCAAAAGCCCGAGAGGGACAGGCGAGCCGGGGAGCTGTTTTTT. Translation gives CASSQKPERDRRAGELFF.

The CDR3 DNA follows: TGTGCCAGCAGCCCCACAGGGGTTACTGAAGCTTTCTTT. As protein: CASSPTGVTEAFF. This rearrangement joins TRBV11-2 to TRBJ1-1; 7 bases line up with TRBD1. The CDR3 covers 13 residues. J lost 5 bases, V lost 5 bases, and 5 bases had no gene match. The germline V gene encodes CDR1 SGHAT and CDR2 FQNNGV.

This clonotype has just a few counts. The CDR3 sequence: CAINPTDGYGYTF. The DNA of the CDR3 is TGTGCCATCAACCCGACAGATGGATATGGCTACACCTTC. The chain is built from TRBV10-3 and TRBJ1-2; TRBD1 might be the D (5 bases). The V end lost 7 bases, the J end lost 5 bases, and 14 bases lay between the germline ends. Germline V lookup: CDR1 ENHRY, CDR2 SYGVKD. The CDR3 has 13 residues.

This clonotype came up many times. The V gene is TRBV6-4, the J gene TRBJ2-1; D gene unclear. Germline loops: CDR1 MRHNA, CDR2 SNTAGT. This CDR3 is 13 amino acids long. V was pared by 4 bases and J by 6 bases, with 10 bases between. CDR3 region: CASSASARNEQFF. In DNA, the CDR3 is TGTGCCAGCAGTGCTAGTGCTCGCAATGAGCAGTTCTTC.

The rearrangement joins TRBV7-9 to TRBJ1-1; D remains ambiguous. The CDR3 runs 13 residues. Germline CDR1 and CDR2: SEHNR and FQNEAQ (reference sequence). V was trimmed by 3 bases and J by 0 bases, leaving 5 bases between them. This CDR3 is CASSFPVNTEAFF. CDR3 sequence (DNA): TGTGCCAGCAGCTTTCCAGTGAACACTGAAGCTTTCTTT. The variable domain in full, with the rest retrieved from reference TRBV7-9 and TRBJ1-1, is DTGVSQNPRHKITKRGQNVTFRCDPISEHNRLYWYRQTLGQGPEFLTYFQNEAQLEKSRLLSDRFSAERPKGSFSTLEIQRTEQGDSAMYLCASSFPVNTEAFFGQGTRLTVV.

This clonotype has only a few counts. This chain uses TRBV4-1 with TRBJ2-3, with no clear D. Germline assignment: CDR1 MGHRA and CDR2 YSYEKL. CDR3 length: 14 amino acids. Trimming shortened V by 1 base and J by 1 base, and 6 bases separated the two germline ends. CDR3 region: CASSQGRGTDTQYF. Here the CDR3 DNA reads TGCGCCAGCAGCCAAGGAAGGGGCACAGATACGCAGTATTTT.

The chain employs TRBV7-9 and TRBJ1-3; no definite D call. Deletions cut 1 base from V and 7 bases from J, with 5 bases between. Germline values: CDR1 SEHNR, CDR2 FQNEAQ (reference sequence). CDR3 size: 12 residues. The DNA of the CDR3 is TGTGCCAGCAGCTTAGGGTGGAACACCATATATTTT. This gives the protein CASSLGWNTIYF.

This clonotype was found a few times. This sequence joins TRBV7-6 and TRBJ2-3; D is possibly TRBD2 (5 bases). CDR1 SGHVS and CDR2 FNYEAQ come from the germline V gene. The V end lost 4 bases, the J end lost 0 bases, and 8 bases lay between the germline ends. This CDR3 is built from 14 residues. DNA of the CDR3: TGTGCCAGCAGCTCTACGGGGAGCACAGATACGCAGTATTTT. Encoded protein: CASSSTGSTDTQYF.

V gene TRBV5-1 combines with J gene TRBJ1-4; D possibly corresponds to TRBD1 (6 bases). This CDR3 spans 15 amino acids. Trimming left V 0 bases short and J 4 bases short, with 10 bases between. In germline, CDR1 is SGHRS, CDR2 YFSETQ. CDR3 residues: CASSLGTENNEKLFF. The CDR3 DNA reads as TGCGCCAGCAGCTTGGGGACAGAAAATAATGAAAAACTGTTTTTT.

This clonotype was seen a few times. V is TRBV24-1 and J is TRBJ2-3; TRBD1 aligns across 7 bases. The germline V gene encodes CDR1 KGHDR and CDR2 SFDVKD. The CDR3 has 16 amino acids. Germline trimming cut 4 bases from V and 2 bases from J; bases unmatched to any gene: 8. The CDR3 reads CATSDNRGSPTDTQYF. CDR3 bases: TGTGCCACCAGTGACAACAGGGGATCCCCCACAGATACGCAGTATTTT.